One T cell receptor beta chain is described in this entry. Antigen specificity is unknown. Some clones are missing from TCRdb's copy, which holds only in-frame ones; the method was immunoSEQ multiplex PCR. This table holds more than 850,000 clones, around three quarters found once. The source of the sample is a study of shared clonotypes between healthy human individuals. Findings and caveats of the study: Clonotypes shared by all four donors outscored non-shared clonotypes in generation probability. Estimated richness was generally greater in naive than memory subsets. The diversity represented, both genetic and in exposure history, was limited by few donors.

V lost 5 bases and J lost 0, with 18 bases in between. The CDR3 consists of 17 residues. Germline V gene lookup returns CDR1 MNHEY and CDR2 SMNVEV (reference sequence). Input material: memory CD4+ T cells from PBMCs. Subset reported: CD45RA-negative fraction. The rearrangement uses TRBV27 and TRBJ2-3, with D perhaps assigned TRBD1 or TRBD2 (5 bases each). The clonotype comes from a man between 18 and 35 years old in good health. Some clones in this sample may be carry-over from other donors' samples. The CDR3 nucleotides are TGTGCCAGCAGTCCCCGGGGCGGCGGTTTAAGCACAGATACGCAGTATTTT. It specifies CASSPRGGGLSTDTQYF.